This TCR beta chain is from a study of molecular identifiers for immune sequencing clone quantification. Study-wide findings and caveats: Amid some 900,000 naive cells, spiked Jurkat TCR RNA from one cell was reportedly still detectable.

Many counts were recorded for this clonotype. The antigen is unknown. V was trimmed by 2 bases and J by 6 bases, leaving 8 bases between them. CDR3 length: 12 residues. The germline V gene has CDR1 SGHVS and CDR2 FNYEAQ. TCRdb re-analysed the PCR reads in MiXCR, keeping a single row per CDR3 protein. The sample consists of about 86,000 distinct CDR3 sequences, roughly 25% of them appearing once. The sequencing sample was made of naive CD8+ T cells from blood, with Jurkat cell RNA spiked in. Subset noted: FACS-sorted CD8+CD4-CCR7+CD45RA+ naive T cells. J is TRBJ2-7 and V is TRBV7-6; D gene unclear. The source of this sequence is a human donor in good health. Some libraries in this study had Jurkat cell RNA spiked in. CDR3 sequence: CASSLIPGEQYF. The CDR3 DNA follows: TGTGCCAGCAGCTTAATCCCAGGCGAGCAGTACTTC. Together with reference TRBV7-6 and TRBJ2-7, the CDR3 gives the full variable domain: GAGVSQSPRYKVTKRGQDVALRCDPISGHVSLYWYRQALGQGPEFLTYFNYEAQQDKSGLPNDRFSAERPEGSISTLTIQRTEQRDSAMYRCASSLIPGEQYFGPGTRLTVT.